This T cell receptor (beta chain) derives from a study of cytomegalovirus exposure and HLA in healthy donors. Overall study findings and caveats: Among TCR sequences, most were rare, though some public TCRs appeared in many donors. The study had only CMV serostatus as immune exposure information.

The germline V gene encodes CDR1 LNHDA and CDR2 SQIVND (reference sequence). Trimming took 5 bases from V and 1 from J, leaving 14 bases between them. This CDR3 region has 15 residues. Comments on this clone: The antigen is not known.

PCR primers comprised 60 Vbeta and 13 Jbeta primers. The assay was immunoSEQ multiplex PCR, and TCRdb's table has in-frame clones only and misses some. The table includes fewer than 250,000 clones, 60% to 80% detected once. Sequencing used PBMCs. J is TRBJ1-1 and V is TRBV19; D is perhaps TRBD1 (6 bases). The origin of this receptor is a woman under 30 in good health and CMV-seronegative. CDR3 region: CASSPRTAENTEAFF. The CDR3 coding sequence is TGTGCCAGTAGTCCCCGGACAGCCGAGAACACTGAAGCTTTCTTT.